This TCR beta chain was profiled in a study of shared clonotypes between healthy human individuals. Across the whole study: Each donor had three CD4 naive, three CD4 memory, two CD8 naive and one CD8 memory plate. Findings and caveats of the study: Donor clonotype sharing was expected to depend on sequencing depth.

Naive CD8 cells were CD45RO-negative, positively selected for CCR7, excluding terminally differentiated effector memory CD45RA+ cells. Method: immunoSEQ multiplex PCR; TCRdb's copy keeps in-frame clones and lacks some. The repertoire holds around 2.1 million clones, 90% to 95% seen once, with around 1.7% in the top ten. Notes on this clone: The antigen remains unidentified.

V was clipped by 6 bases and J by 0 bases, with 6 bases between them. The germline V gene encodes CDR1 MDHEN and CDR2 SYDVKM. The CDR3 totals 14 residues. This TCR derives from a man younger than 35 in good health. Some clones in this sample may be carry-over from other donors' samples. The J gene is TRBJ2-6, the V gene TRBV28, with unresolved D. Sequenced material: naive CD8+ T cells from PBMCs. CDR3 residues: CASRENSGANVLTF. As DNA, the CDR3 is TGTGCCAGCAGGGAGAACTCTGGGGCCAACGTCCTGACTTTC.